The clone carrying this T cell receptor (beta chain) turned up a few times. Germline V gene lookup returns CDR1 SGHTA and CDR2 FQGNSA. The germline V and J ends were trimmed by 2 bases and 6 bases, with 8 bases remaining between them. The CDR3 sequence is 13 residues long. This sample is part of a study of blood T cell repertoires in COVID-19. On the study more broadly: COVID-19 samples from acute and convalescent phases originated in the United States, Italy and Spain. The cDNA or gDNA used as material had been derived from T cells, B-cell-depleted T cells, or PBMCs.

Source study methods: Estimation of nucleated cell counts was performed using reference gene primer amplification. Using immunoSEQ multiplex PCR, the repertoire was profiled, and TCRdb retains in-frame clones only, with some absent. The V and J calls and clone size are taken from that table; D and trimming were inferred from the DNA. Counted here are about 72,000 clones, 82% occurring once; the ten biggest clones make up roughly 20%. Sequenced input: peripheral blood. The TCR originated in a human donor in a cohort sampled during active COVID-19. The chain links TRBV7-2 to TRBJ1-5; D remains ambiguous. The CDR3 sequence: CASSLNNGQPQHF. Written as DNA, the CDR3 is TGTGCCAGCAGCTTAAATAACGGTCAGCCCCAGCATTTT.